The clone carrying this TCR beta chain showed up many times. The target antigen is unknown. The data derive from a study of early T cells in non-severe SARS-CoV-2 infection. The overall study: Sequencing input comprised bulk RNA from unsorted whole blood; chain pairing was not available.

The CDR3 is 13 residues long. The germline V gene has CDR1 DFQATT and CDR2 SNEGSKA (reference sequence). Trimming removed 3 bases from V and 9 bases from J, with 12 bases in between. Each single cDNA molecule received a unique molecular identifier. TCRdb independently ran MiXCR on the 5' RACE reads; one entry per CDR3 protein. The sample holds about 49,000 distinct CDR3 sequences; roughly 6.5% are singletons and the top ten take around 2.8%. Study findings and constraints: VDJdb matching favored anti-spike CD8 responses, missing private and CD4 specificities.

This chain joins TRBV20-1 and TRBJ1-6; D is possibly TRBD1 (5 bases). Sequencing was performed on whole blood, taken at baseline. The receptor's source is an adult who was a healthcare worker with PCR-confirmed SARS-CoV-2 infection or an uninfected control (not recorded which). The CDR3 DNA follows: TGCAGTGCTAGGTTAGGGGTCGGTTCACCCCTCCACTTT. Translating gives CSARLGVGSPLHF.